Listed below are T cell receptor beta chains from one sample, sequenced in a study of cytomegalovirus exposure and HLA in healthy donors. Assay: immunoSEQ multiplex PCR; the TCRdb copy retains only in-frame clones and omits some. The sample consists of hundreds of thousands of clones, approximately 87% of them appearing once. The sequencing input was PBMCs. The source is a man aged 18 to 30 in good health and CMV-seronegative. The CDR3 runs from the conserved cysteine through the conserved F or W. The D gene is left open where the match is weak. Where a row states a size, it is once, few, many or the class of an expanded clone; other rows omit it.

v_call: TRBV7-8
j_call: TRBJ2-4
clone_size: .
d_call: TRBD2
cdr3_aa: CASSFAGDLNIQYF
cdr3_nt: TGTGCCAGCAGCTTCGCGGGGGACTTGAACATTCAGTACTTC

v_call: TRBV5-1
j_call: TRBJ1-1
clone_size: .
d_call: .
cdr3_aa: CASSFFGGTEAFF
cdr3_nt: TGCGCCAGCAGCTTTTTCGGGGGCACTGAAGCTTTCTTT

v_call: TRBV5-1
j_call: TRBJ2-2
clone_size: .
d_call: .
cdr3_aa: CASSPVGGAYTGELFF
cdr3_nt: TGCGCCAGCAGCCCGGTAGGGGGGGCCTACACCGGGGAGCTGTTTTTT

v_call: TRBV4-3
j_call: TRBJ1-2
clone_size: .
d_call: .
cdr3_aa: CASSQDLGREGYGYTF
cdr3_nt: TGCGCCAGCAGCCAAGATTTGGGCAGGGAAGGCTATGGCTACACCTTC

v_call: TRBV6-5
j_call: TRBJ1-4
clone_size: .
d_call: .
cdr3_aa: CASRLGADNEKLFF
cdr3_nt: TGTGCCAGCCGACTTGGGGCCGATAATGAAAAACTGTTTTTT

v_call: TRBV29-1
j_call: TRBJ2-2
clone_size: .
d_call: TRBD2
cdr3_aa: CSVGRGGGANTGELFF
cdr3_nt: TGCAGCGTTGGGCGGGGCGGGGGTGCGAACACCGGGGAGCTGTTTTTT

v_call: TRBV28
j_call: TRBJ1-1
clone_size: .
d_call: .
cdr3_aa: CASREGAEAFF
cdr3_nt: TGTGCCTCCAGGGAGGGGGCTGAAGCTTTCTTT

v_call: TRBV7-9
j_call: TRBJ1-2
clone_size: .
d_call: .
cdr3_aa: CASSFDLGLLYGYTF
cdr3_nt: TGTGCCAGCAGCTTCGACCTCGGACTGCTCTATGGCTACACCTTC

v_call: TRBV21-1
j_call: TRBJ2-7
clone_size: .
d_call: .
cdr3_aa: CASSKGRGQGAFSYEQYF
cdr3_nt: TGTGCCAGCAGCAAAGGGCGGGGACAGGGGGCTTTCTCCTACGAGCAGTACTTC

v_call: TRBV7-9
j_call: TRBJ2-7
clone_size: .
d_call: .
cdr3_aa: CASSPRQSSYEQYF
cdr3_nt: TGTGCCAGCAGCCCGCGACAAAGCTCCTACGAGCAGTACTTC

v_call: TRBV9
j_call: TRBJ2-3
clone_size: .
d_call: .
cdr3_aa: CASSVQSSTDTQYF
cdr3_nt: TGTGCCAGCAGCGTACAGTCGAGCACAGATACGCAGTATTTT

v_call: TRBV13
j_call: TRBJ1-3
clone_size: once
d_call: .
cdr3_aa: CASSFRGILNSGNTIYF
cdr3_nt: TGTGCCAGCAGCTTCCGGGGTATTTTAAACTCTGGAAACACCATATATTTT

v_call: TRBV4-1
j_call: TRBJ2-1
clone_size: .
d_call: .
cdr3_aa: CASSQDSTASMSQFF
cdr3_nt: TGCGCCAGCAGCCAAGATTCGACAGCTTCTATGTCTCAGTTCTTC

v_call: TRBV6-5
j_call: TRBJ2-7
clone_size: .
d_call: .
cdr3_aa: CASSYSQGTYEQYF
cdr3_nt: TGTGCCAGCAGTTACTCGCAAGGGACTTACGAGCAGTACTTC

v_call: TRBV10-3
j_call: TRBJ2-5
clone_size: .
d_call: .
cdr3_aa: CAISKIQAGTEETQYF
cdr3_nt: TGTGCCATCAGCAAGATACAGGCTGGAACGGAAGAGACCCAGTACTTC

v_call: TRBV9
j_call: TRBJ2-7
clone_size: .
d_call: TRBD2
cdr3_aa: CASSVASGGVVYEQYF
cdr3_nt: TGTGCCAGCAGCGTAGCTAGCGGGGGGGTGGTCTACGAGCAGTACTTC

v_call: TRBV28
j_call: TRBJ1-2
clone_size: .
d_call: .
cdr3_aa: CASRLPRGDYGYTF
cdr3_nt: TGTGCCAGCCGACTGCCACGGGGTGACTATGGCTACACCTTC

v_call: TRBV5-1
j_call: TRBJ2-7
clone_size: .
d_call: .
cdr3_aa: CASSFKRRDHYEQYF
cdr3_nt: TGCGCCAGCAGCTTTAAACGGCGGGACCACTACGAGCAGTACTTC

v_call: TRBV19
j_call: TRBJ1-5
clone_size: once
d_call: TRBD1
cdr3_aa: CASAGGTGQPQHF
cdr3_nt: TGTGCCTCTGCAGGGGGCACCGGTCAGCCCCAGCATTTT

v_call: TRBV19
j_call: TRBJ2-6
clone_size: .
d_call: .
cdr3_aa: CATAISGANVLTF
cdr3_nt: TGTGCCACCGCGATATCTGGGGCCAACGTCCTGACTTTC

v_call: TRBV2
j_call: TRBJ2-5
clone_size: once
d_call: .
cdr3_aa: CASTGLADGETQYF
cdr3_nt: TGTGCCAGCACCGGACTGGCAGATGGAGAGACCCAGTACTTC

v_call: TRBV19
j_call: TRBJ2-7
clone_size: .
d_call: .
cdr3_aa: CASSITGLDEQYF
cdr3_nt: TGTGCCAGTAGTATTACGGGGTTGGATGAGCAGTACTTC

v_call: TRBV5-4
j_call: TRBJ1-6
clone_size: once
d_call: TRBD1
cdr3_aa: CASRDRGRGGNSPLHF
cdr3_nt: TGTGCCAGCCGCGACAGGGGGCGCGGAGGAAACTCACCCCTCCACTTT

v_call: TRBV4-1
j_call: TRBJ2-7
clone_size: .
d_call: TRBD1
cdr3_aa: CASSATGAYEQYF
cdr3_nt: TGCGCCAGCAGCGCAACAGGGGCCTACGAGCAGTACTTC

v_call: TRBV10-3
j_call: TRBJ2-2
clone_size: .
d_call: TRBD2
cdr3_aa: CAISESAGTGELFF
cdr3_nt: TGTGCCATCAGTGAGTCAGCGGGGACCGGGGAGCTGTTTTTT

v_call: TRBV28
j_call: TRBJ1-4
clone_size: .
d_call: TRBD1
cdr3_aa: CASSSPGQGNEKLFF
cdr3_nt: TGTGCCAGCAGTTCCCCCGGACAGGGCAATGAAAAACTGTTTTTT

v_call: TRBV9
j_call: TRBJ1-4
clone_size: .
d_call: .
cdr3_aa: CASSVVAGDEKLFF
cdr3_nt: TGTGCCAGCAGCGTAGTTGCAGGGGATGAAAAACTGTTTTTT

v_call: TRBV27
j_call: TRBJ2-5
clone_size: .
d_call: TRBD1
cdr3_aa: CASSSYRGSQETQYF
cdr3_nt: TGTGCCAGCAGTTCATACAGGGGTAGTCAAGAGACCCAGTACTTC

v_call: TRBV10-3
j_call: TRBJ2-1
clone_size: .
d_call: .
cdr3_aa: CAISEETAWYNEQFF
cdr3_nt: TGTGCCATCAGTGAGGAGACAGCCTGGTACAATGAGCAGTTCTTC

v_call: TRBV2
j_call: TRBJ2-3
clone_size: .
d_call: .
cdr3_aa: CASSEGVASTDTQYF
cdr3_nt: TGTGCCAGCAGTGAAGGGGTAGCAAGCACAGATACGCAGTATTTT